Listed below are T cell receptor beta chains from one sample, sequenced in a study of cytomegalovirus exposure and HLA in healthy donors. Data came from immunoSEQ multiplex PCR; TCRdb stores just in-frame clones and leaves some out. Here the sample spans tens of thousands of clones, 60% to 70% being singletons. The sample consisted of PBMCs. These receptor sequences come from a woman in her 30s in good health and CMV-seronegative. Each CDR3 is given with its conserved first and last residue. The D gene is left open where the match is weak. Rows give clone size only sometimes, using once, few, many, or a class for an expanded clone.

TRBV10-2	TRBJ2-3	TRBD2	NA	CASSGAQRGQDTQYF	TGCGCCAGCAGCGGGGCACAGCGGGGGCAGGATACGCAGTATTTT
TRBV7-2	TRBJ1-6	NA	NA	CASSSAQGGSPLHF	TGTGCCAGCAGCTCCGCCCAGGGCGGATCACCCCTCCACTTT
TRBV10-3	TRBJ2-3	NA	NA	CATRDGTGDVDTQYF	TGTGCCACCAGAGACGGGACGGGAGATGTGGATACGCAGTATTTT
TRBV19	TRBJ1-1	NA	NA	CASRRRSGAGGTEAFF	TGTGCCAGTAGACGAAGGTCAGGGGCAGGAGGCACTGAAGCTTTCTTT
TRBV6-6	TRBJ1-2	TRBD1	NA	CASSYSRQGSNYGYTF	TGTGCCAGCAGTTACTCACGACAGGGTTCTAACTATGGCTACACCTTC
TRBV6-5	TRBJ1-3	NA	NA	CASSYAGSGNTIYF	TGTGCCAGCAGTTACGCAGGGTCTGGAAACACCATATATTTT
TRBV9	TRBJ2-7	TRBD1	NA	CASSPRGQGVYEQYF	TGTGCCAGCAGCCCCCGGGGCCAGGGGGTCTACGAGCAGTACTTC
TRBV27	TRBJ2-1	NA	NA	CASSFSRGGNEQFF	TGTGCCAGCAGTTTCTCCCGTGGGGGGAATGAGCAGTTCTTC
TRBV2	TRBJ1-1	TRBD1	few	CASRLTGGSLAFF	TGTGCCAGCAGATTAACAGGGGGCTCCTTAGCTTTCTTT
TRBV4-1	TRBJ2-2	NA	NA	CASSLAERTGELFF	TGCGCCAGCTCCTTGGCAGAGCGCACCGGGGAGCTGTTTTTT
TRBV5-1	TRBJ2-7	TRBD2	NA	CASSKTSGISSYEQYF	TGCGCCAGCAGCAAGACTAGCGGGATAAGCTCCTACGAGCAGTACTTC
TRBV4-2	TRBJ2-1	NA	NA	CASSQAEDNEQFF	TGTGCCAGCAGCCAAGCCGAGGACAATGAGCAGTTCTTC
TRBV19	TRBJ2-3	NA	NA	CASSAPGRGSFTQYF	TGTGCCAGTAGTGCTCCTGGACGGGGGAGTTTTACGCAGTATTTT
TRBV20-1	TRBJ2-1	TRBD2	NA	CSAHTSGAQFF	TGCAGTGCGCATACTAGCGGCGCGCAGTTCTTC
TRBV2	TRBJ2-3	NA	NA	CASSLSTDTQYF	TGTGCCAGCAGTCTAAGCACAGATACGCAGTATTTT
TRBV28	TRBJ1-5	NA	NA	CASTATVNQPQHF	TGTGCCAGCACCGCGACAGTCAATCAGCCCCAGCATTTT
TRBV4-2	TRBJ2-1	TRBD2	NA	CASSQDLAGAINEQFF	TGTGCCAGCAGCCAAGATTTAGCGGGGGCCATCAATGAGCAGTTCTTC
TRBV7-8	TRBJ2-7	NA	NA	CASSRVLTGTSEQYF	TGTGCCAGCAGCCGGGTCCTCACCGGCACTTCTGAGCAGTACTTC
TRBV18	TRBJ2-3	TRBD2	few	CASSPLTGGGISTDTQYF	TGTGCCAGCTCACCTCTTACGGGAGGGGGAATTAGCACAGATACGCAGTATTTT
TRBV27	TRBJ2-1	TRBD1	NA	CASSLSLRQDRGRRGQFF	TGTGCCAGCAGTTTATCCCTTCGTCAGGACAGGGGGCGCCGGGGGCAGTTCTTC
TRBV19	TRBJ1-5	NA	NA	CASSIEGGGNQPQHF	TGTGCCAGTAGTATAGAGGGAGGGGGCAATCAGCCCCAGCATTTT
TRBV4-1	TRBJ1-5	NA	NA	CASSQDGASNQPQHF	TGCGCCAGCAGCCAAGATGGGGCCAGCAATCAGCCCCAGCATTTT
TRBV4-2	TRBJ1-5	NA	NA	CASSQGGTENQPQHF	TGTGCCAGCAGCCAAGGTGGAACAGAGAATCAGCCCCAGCATTTT
TRBV4-2	TRBJ2-3	TRBD2	few	CASSHLREGDTQYF	TGTGCCAGCAGCCACTTGCGGGAGGGGGATACGCAGTATTTT
TRBV5-4	TRBJ1-1	NA	once	CASSFNSQGTEAFF	TGTGCCAGCAGCTTCAACAGCCAGGGGACTGAAGCTTTCTTT
TRBV27	TRBJ1-2	NA	NA	CASGTSGIYGYTF	TGTGCCAGTGGGACATCAGGAATCTATGGCTACACCTTC
TRBV27	TRBJ1-1	NA	NA	CASSSFDRQNTEAFF	TGTGCCAGCAGTTCTTTCGACAGACAGAACACTGAAGCTTTCTTT
TRBV11-3	TRBJ2-6	NA	many	CASSSRQEGANVLTF	TGTGCCAGCAGCTCCCGACAGGAAGGGGCCAACGTCCTGACTTTC
TRBV4-1	TRBJ2-1	TRBD1	NA	CASSQVQGAETYNEQFF	TGCGCCAGCAGCCAAGTACAGGGGGCAGAAACCTACAATGAGCAGTTCTTC
TRBV11-2	TRBJ2-3	NA	NA	CASSLDGSLTDTQYF	TGTGCCAGCAGCTTAGACGGGAGCCTCACAGATACGCAGTATTTT
TRBV4-1	TRBJ2-7	NA	NA	CASSPTRAGYEQYF	TGCGCCAGCAGCCCAACCCGGGCGGGCTACGAGCAGTACTTC
TRBV6-5	TRBJ1-2	NA	NA	CASSYSIGYGYTF	TGTGCCAGCAGTTACTCGATCGGCTATGGCTACACCTTC
TRBV6-1	TRBJ2-7	TRBD1	NA	CASSSGTGGYEQYF	TGTGCCAGCAGTTCCGGGACAGGGGGGTACGAGCAGTACTTC
TRBV6-5	TRBJ2-2	NA	NA	CASRLLELAGELFF	TGTGCCAGCAGACTGCTTGAGCTCGCCGGGGAGCTGTTTTTT
TRBV10-3	TRBJ2-7	NA	NA	CAISESGQREQYF	TGTGCCATCAGTGAGTCAGGACAGAGAGAGCAGTACTTC
TRBV28	TRBJ1-5	NA	NA	CASSRLGERNQPQHF	TGTGCCAGCAGCCGTCTCGGGGAACGCAATCAGCCCCAGCATTTT
TRBV2	TRBJ1-1	NA	NA	CASSRDGGTEAFF	TGTGCCAGCAGTAGGGACGGAGGGACTGAAGCTTTCTTT
TRBV27	TRBJ1-1	TRBD1	few	CASAPGTGEAFF	TGTGCCAGCGCCCCCGGGACAGGGGAAGCTTTCTTT
TRBV7-9	TRBJ1-5	NA	NA	CASSLGSGHQPQHF	TGTGCCAGCAGCTTAGGTTCAGGGCATCAGCCCCAGCATTTT
TRBV5-1	TRBJ2-5	NA	few	CASSFSVAEETQYF	TGCGCCAGCAGCTTCTCAGTAGCGGAAGAGACCCAGTACTTC
TRBV29-1	TRBJ2-3	NA	NA	CSVEDRLSGGVTDTQYF	TGCAGCGTTGAAGATCGATTGAGCGGAGGGGTCACAGATACGCAGTATTTT
TRBV5-1	TRBJ2-3	NA	few	CASSFLDTQYF	TGCGCCAGCAGCTTCCTGGATACGCAGTATTTT
TRBV19	TRBJ1-4	TRBD1	NA	CASSIRDRMNEKLFF	TGTGCCAGTAGTATCCGGGACAGGATGAATGAAAAACTGTTTTTT
TRBV19	TRBJ2-2	NA	NA	CASTGDTGELFF	TGTGCCAGTACCGGGGACACCGGGGAGCTGTTTTTT
TRBV2	TRBJ2-5	NA	NA	CASSGQVGLGETQYF	TGTGCCAGCAGTGGACAGGTGGGCCTGGGCGAGACCCAGTACTTC
TRBV7-2	TRBJ2-7	NA	NA	CASSLVSSRRQGEQYF	TGTGCCAGCAGCTTAGTTAGCTCTAGACGCCAGGGCGAGCAGTACTTC
TRBV4-2	TRBJ2-7	TRBD1	NA	CASSQDIGTGSYEQYF	TGTGCCAGCAGCCAAGATATCGGGACAGGATCCTACGAGCAGTACTTC
TRBV9	TRBJ2-3	TRBD2	few	CASSGGRLAGPTDTQYF	TGTGCCAGCAGCGGGGGGAGACTAGCGGGACCCACAGATACGCAGTATTTT
TRBV19	TRBJ1-5	TRBD1	NA	CASSGGVSPNQPQHF	TGTGCCAGTTCAGGGGGAGTAAGTCCTAATCAGCCCCAGCATTTT
TRBV10-2	TRBJ2-2	NA	few	CASSPLNTGELFF	TGCGCCAGCAGTCCCTTGAACACCGGGGAGCTGTTTTTT
TRBV4-2	TRBJ1-5	NA	NA	CASSLGGEVGQPQHF	TGTGCCAGCAGCCTGGGGGGGGAAGTTGGTCAGCCCCAGCATTTT
TRBV27	TRBJ1-5	TRBD1	NA	CASSFGTGSNQPQHF	TGTGCCAGCAGTTTTGGGACAGGGAGCAATCAGCCCCAGCATTTT
TRBV7-2	TRBJ2-5	TRBD1	NA	CASSPWSGQQETQYF	TGTGCCAGCAGTCCCTGGTCGGGACAGCAAGAGACCCAGTACTTC
TRBV7-2	TRBJ2-7	NA	NA	CASSLWPYEQYF	TGTGCCAGCAGCTTATGGCCCTACGAGCAGTACTTC